This passage covers 15 T cell receptor beta chains from one sample sequenced in a study of cytomegalovirus exposure and HLA in healthy donors. PCR amplification relied on 60 Vbeta primers (plus 13 Jbeta primers). The data were produced by immunoSEQ multiplex PCR, yet TCRdb's version contains in-frame clones alone and is incomplete. The sample holds about 74,000 clones. Sequences were obtained from PBMCs. The receptors come from a female donor in good health and CMV-seropositive.

This chain connects TRBV7-2 to TRBJ2-3, with D maybe TRBD2 (6 bases). Germline CDR1 and CDR2: SGHTA and FQGNSA. V was clipped by 0 bases and J by 0 bases, with 7 bases between them. The CDR3 is made up of 15 amino acids. The CDR3 sequence is CASSLAGTSTDTQYF. For the CDR3, the DNA is TGTGCCAGCAGCTTAGCCGGGACTAGCACAGATACGCAGTATTTT.

The chain uses TRBV13 and TRBJ2-7; 9 bases are a match to TRBD2. Germline CDR1 PRHDT, CDR2 FYEKMQ (reference sequence). The V and J ends lost 0 bases and 3 bases, in that order; junction bases with no gene match: 6. The CDR3 has 16 amino acids. CDR3 region: CASSLGRALAGYEQYF. CDR3 nucleotide sequence: TGTGCCAGCAGCTTAGGACGGGCACTAGCGGGCTACGAGCAGTACTTC.

This rearrangement joins TRBV7-2 to TRBJ2-1; 10 bases line up with TRBD2. The trim removed 3 bases at V and 7 bases at J, leaving 9 bases unmatched. Per germline, CDR1 SGHTA and CDR2 FQGNSA. This CDR3 is 16 amino acids long. The CDR3 protein is CASSFVLAGEGNEQFF. The CDR3, as DNA: TGTGCCAGCAGCTTTGTTCTAGCGGGAGAGGGGAATGAGCAGTTCTTC.

This rearrangement joins TRBV5-5 to TRBJ2-7; D gene ambiguous. Trimming cost V 0 bases and J 5 bases, with 9 bases left between them. Germline loops: CDR1 SGHKS, CDR2 YYEKEE (reference sequence). There are 13 residues in the CDR3. The CDR3 DNA is TGTGCCAGCAGCTTGGGGGCAGCTAACGAGCAGTACTTC. Its translation is CASSLGAANEQYF.

The chain couples TRBV4-3 to TRBJ1-2; TRBD1 matches at 7 bases. Germline V lookup: CDR1 LGHNA, CDR2 YSLEER. J was trimmed by 4 bases and V by 1 base; bases with no gene match: 9. The length of the CDR3 is 16 residues. The CDR3 loop is CASSQVIKGQLYGYTF. The CDR3 bases are TGCGCCAGCAGCCAAGTCATCAAGGGACAGCTCTATGGCTACACCTTC.

The CDR3 coding sequence is TGTGCCAGCAGAAAGGGGTCTAGCGACTACGAGCAGTACTTC. Translation: CASRKGSSDYEQYF. J is TRBJ2-7 and V is TRBV6-6, with D possibly being TRBD2 (6 bases). Trimming removed 6 bases at V and 3 bases at J, with 15 bases between. The CDR3 covers 14 residues. Per germline, CDR1 MNHNY and CDR2 SVGAGI (reference sequence).

V is TRBV4-3 and J is TRBJ2-1; 14 bases fit TRBD2. This CDR3 comprises 18 residues. Germline values: CDR1 LGHNA, CDR2 YSLEER. V trimming: 1 base; J trimming: 4 bases; junction bases outside the gene matches: 6. The CDR3 DNA follows: TGCGCCAGCAGCCAAGCAAGGACTAGCGGGGGGCCTTACAATGAGCAGTTCTTC. Residues: CASSQARTSGGPYNEQFF.

Concerning this clone itself: Its ends do not fully match the called genes, so a read error is possible. The genes are TRBV5-4 and TRBJ2-4, with a tentative D call TRBD2 (6 bases). CDR3 length equals 16 residues. Per germline, CDR1 SGHNT and CDR2 YYREEE (reference sequence). The DNA for the CDR3 is TGTGCCAGCAGTTTGGACCAGGCGGGGGCCAAAAACATTCAGTACTTC. Translated: CASSLDQAGAKNIQYF.

The chain is built from TRBV28 and TRBJ2-2; a possible D gene is TRBD1 (5 bases). This CDR3 has 13 amino acids. CDR1 and CDR2 (germline): MDHEN, SYDVKM. V lost 4 bases to trimming and J lost 6 bases, with 9 bases between them. The CDR3 DNA reads TGTGCCAGCAGTTCGCTAGGGGCCGGGGAGCTGTTTTTT. Protein product: CASSSLGAGELFF.

The CDR3, as DNA: TGCGCCAGCAGCCTCAGCGGGAGTGGGTACGAGCAGTACTTC. This gives the protein CASSLSGSGYEQYF. The chain employs TRBV5-1 and TRBJ2-7, with 8 bases that match TRBD2. Germline values: CDR1 SGHRS, CDR2 YFSETQ. There are 14 residues in the CDR3. The trim removed 4 bases at V and 4 bases at J, leaving 7 bases unmatched. Drawing the rest from reference TRBV5-1 and TRBJ2-7, the complete variable domain is KAGVTQTPRYLIKTRGQQVTLSCSPISGHRSVSWYQQTPGQGLQFLFEYFSETQRNKGNFPGRFSGRQFSNSRSEMNVSTLELGDSALYLCASSLSGSGYEQYFGPGTRLTVT.

The chain links TRBV6-5 to TRBJ1-2, with TRBD1 as a possible D gene (5 bases). The V end lost 5 bases, the J end lost 4 bases, and 14 bases lay between the germline ends. This CDR3 spans 14 amino acids. CDR1 is MNHEY and CDR2 is SVGAGI in the germline V gene. Written as DNA, the CDR3 is TGTGCCAGCAGTCCCGAGACAGACCTCTATGGCTACACCTTC. As protein: CASSPETDLYGYTF.

The chain has TRBV4-2 and TRBJ2-2, with D possibly matching TRBD2 (5 bases). V gave up 0 bases and J gave up 2 bases, with 13 bases separating them. The length of the CDR3 is 17 residues. The germline CDR1 and CDR2 sequences are LGHNA and YNFKEQ. DNA for the CDR3: TGTGCCAGCAGCCAAGACCGGCTAGCATCAAACACCGGGGAGCTGTTTTTT. It translates to CASSQDRLASNTGELFF.

The rearrangement uses TRBV28 and TRBJ1-1; the match to TRBD1 covers 7 bases. After removal of 8 bases from V and 3 bases from J, the junction contained 15 bases not matched to a gene. This CDR3 contains 16 residues. Germline-derived CDR1 and CDR2 are MDHEN and SYDVKM. The CDR3 loop reads CASRQTGPSPYTEAFF. In DNA form, the CDR3 reads TGTGCCAGCCGACAGACAGGGCCCAGCCCATACACTGAAGCTTTCTTT.

This sequence joins TRBV30 and TRBJ2-7; 8 bases match TRBD1. This CDR3 has 13 residues. J lost 7 bases, V lost 3 bases, and 8 bases had no gene match. Germline V gene lookup returns CDR1 GTSNPN and CDR2 SVGIG (reference sequence). Here the CDR3 reads CAWRGQGAGEQYF. The CDR3 bases are TGTGCCTGGAGGGGGCAGGGGGCGGGTGAGCAGTACTTC. The variable domain in full, with the rest retrieved from reference TRBV30 and TRBJ2-7, is SQTIHQWPATLVQPVGSPLSLECTVEGTSNPNLYWYRQAAGRGLQLLFYSVGIGQISSEVPQNLSASRPQDRQFILSSKKLLLSDSGFYLCAWRGQGAGEQYFGPGTRLTVT.

The V call is TRBV30, the J call TRBJ1-3, with D possibly TRBD1 on 5 matching bases. The length of the CDR3 is 14 residues. Trimming left V 2 bases short and J 2 bases short, with 10 bases between. CDR1 is GTSNPN and CDR2 is SVGIG in the germline V gene (reference sequence). The CDR3 sequence: CAWSSGGTGNTIYF. The CDR3 DNA reads TGTGCCTGGAGTAGCGGGGGGACTGGAAACACCATATATTTT.